The rows below give T cell receptor beta chains drawn from one sample of a study of PD-1 blockade in classical Hodgkin lymphoma. Sequencing used immunoSEQ multiplex PCR; TCRdb keeps in-frame clones, though not all of them. The profile shows about 64,000 clones, more than 80% of them singletons. This specimen consisted of peripheral blood mononuclear cells (PBMCs), obtained before the fourth cycle of nivolumab. Every receptor here comes from a human donor with classical Hodgkin lymphoma. Each CDR3 is given with its conserved first and last residue. The D gene is left open where the match is weak. The size field is filled for only some rows; it gives once, few, many or a size class.

cdr3_aa	cdr3_nt	d_call	v_call	clone_size	j_call
CASSGQLTDTQYF	TGTGCCAGCAGTGGACAGCTCACAGATACGCAGTATTTT	-	TRBV11-3	-	TRBJ2-3
CASSKVLIFCGSTDTQYF	TGTGCCAGCAGCAAAGTGCTAATCTTCTGTGGTAGCACAGATACGCAGTATTTT	-	TRBV21-1	-	TRBJ2-3
CASSFLAGETYEQYF	TGTGCCAGCAGCTTTTTAGCGGGAGAAACCTACGAGCAGTACTTC	TRBD2	TRBV5-5	once	TRBJ2-7
CASSQEQFMNTEAFF	TGCGCCAGCAGCCAAGAACAGTTTATGAACACTGAAGCTTTCTTT	-	TRBV4-1	-	TRBJ1-1
CASSLWGGSSYEQYF	TGTGCCAGCAGCTTATGGGGGGGTTCCTCCTACGAGCAGTACTTC	TRBD2	TRBV7-8	-	TRBJ2-7
CASSSGTGLYEQYF	TGTGCCAGCAGTTCCGGGACAGGACTATACGAGCAGTACTTC	TRBD1	TRBV27	-	TRBJ2-7
CASSGRGGFLTQYF	TGCGCCAGCAGTGGAAGAGGGGGGTTTCTTACGCAGTATTTT	-	TRBV10-2	-	TRBJ2-3
CASSRPHQPSQHQSF	TGTGCCAGCAGCCGCCCACATCAGCCGTCCCAACACCAGAGTTTT	-	TRBV6-5	-	TRBJ2-3
CASLRQGNNEQFF	TGTGCCAGCTTGAGACAGGGGAACAATGAGCAGTTCTTC	TRBD1	TRBV27	-	TRBJ2-1
CASRTDSNQPQHF	TGTGCCAGCAGGACCGATAGCAATCAGCCCCAGCATTTT	-	TRBV6-1	-	TRBJ1-5
CAWSVPGLAAGELFF	TGTGCCTGGAGTGTCCCAGGACTAGCAGCCGGGGAGCTGTTTTTT	TRBD2	TRBV30	once	TRBJ2-2
CASSQFRGHGYTF	TGCGCCAGCAGCCAATTCCGGGGGCATGGCTACACCTTC	-	TRBV4-1	-	TRBJ1-2
CASSTYRYEQYF	TGTGCCAGCAGCACCTACCGGTACGAGCAGTACTTC	-	TRBV5-6	-	TRBJ2-7
CASSPRREKLFF	TGTGCCAGCAGCCCCCGTCGGGAAAAACTGTTTTTT	-	TRBV13	-	TRBJ1-4
CASSLAVVQAGELFF	TGTGCCAGCAGCTTAGCGGTCGTCCAGGCCGGGGAGCTGTTTTTT	-	TRBV7-8	-	TRBJ2-2
CASSTGASTDTQYF	TGTGCCAGCAGTACGGGGGCGAGCACAGATACGCAGTATTTT	-	TRBV13	-	TRBJ2-3
CASSWGQTSNQPQHF	TGTGCCAGCAGCTGGGGACAGACTAGCAATCAGCCCCAGCATTTT	TRBD1	TRBV7-8	-	TRBJ1-5
CASRPGLLIETQYF	TGCGCCAGCAGACCGGGACTGTTGATCGAGACCCAGTACTTC	-	TRBV5-1	-	TRBJ2-5
CASSTGMAGGYNEQFF	TGTGCCAGCAGCACAGGAATGGCGGGGGGGTACAATGAGCAGTTCTTC	TRBD2	TRBV7-2	-	TRBJ2-1
CASSEQGISGNEQFF	TGTGCCAGCAGTGAACAGGGTATAAGTGGGAATGAGCAGTTCTTC	-	TRBV6-4	-	TRBJ2-1
CASSLVSTEAFF	TGCGCCAGCAGCTTAGTTAGCACTGAAGCTTTCTTT	-	TRBV5-1	-	TRBJ1-1
CASSSSSSGGPTDTQYF	TGCGCCAGCAGCTCTTCCTCTAGCGGGGGGCCCACAGATACGCAGTATTTT	TRBD2	TRBV5-1	-	TRBJ2-3
CASSEATVTEQFF	TGTGCCAGCAGTGAGGCGACAGTTACTGAGCAGTTCTTC	-	TRBV2	-	TRBJ2-1
CASSYVGNYGYTF	TGTGCCAGCAGTTACGTCGGTAACTATGGCTACACCTTC	-	TRBV6-6	few	TRBJ1-2
CASSQRTAWDEKLFF	TGTGCCAGCAGCCAACGGACAGCTTGGGATGAAAAACTGTTTTTT	-	TRBV5-6	-	TRBJ1-4
CASSAGTDTQYF	TGTGCCAGCAGCGCAGGCACAGATACGCAGTATTTT	-	TRBV11-2	-	TRBJ2-3
CASRQGVDETQYF	TGTGCCAGCAGGCAAGGGGTTGATGAGACCCAGTACTTC	-	TRBV6-1	-	TRBJ2-5
CASSPGGGSGEQYF	TGTGCCAGCAGCCCCGGGGGGGGATCGGGTGAGCAGTACTTC	TRBD2	TRBV4-2	-	TRBJ2-7
CASSGDEQYF	TGTGCCAGCTCGGGGGACGAGCAGTACTTC	-	TRBV7-9	-	TRBJ2-7
CASSPPSFGSGNTIYF	TGTGCCAGCAGCCCCCCCTCGTTTGGTTCTGGAAACACCATATATTTT	-	TRBV7-9	-	TRBJ1-3
CASSQPSGTANTEAFF	TGCGCCAGCAGTCAACCTTCCGGGACAGCGAACACTGAAGCTTTCTTT	TRBD1	TRBV23-1	-	TRBJ1-1
CASSHGRGITYEQYF	TGTGCCAGCAGCCACGGGCGGGGGATAACCTACGAGCAGTACTTC	TRBD2	TRBV13	-	TRBJ2-7
CASSARQGTNEKLFF	TGTGCCAGCAGTGCCCGACAGGGGACTAATGAAAAACTGTTTTTT	TRBD1	TRBV6-1	-	TRBJ1-4
CASSSGPLAKNIQYF	TGTGCCAGTTCCTCGGGACCACTAGCCAAAAACATTCAGTACTTC	-	TRBV19	-	TRBJ2-4
CASSQDEGTDTQYF	TGTGCCAGCAGCCAAGATGAGGGCACAGATACGCAGTATTTT	-	TRBV14	-	TRBJ2-3
CASSQEIAGGQEQYF	TGTGCCAGCAGCCAAGAAATAGCGGGGGGGCAAGAGCAGTACTTC	TRBD2	TRBV4-2	-	TRBJ2-7
CASSFHRGPPNYGYTF	TGTGCCAGCAGCTTTCACAGGGGGCCCCCTAACTATGGCTACACCTTC	TRBD1	TRBV7-9	-	TRBJ1-2
CSVPGERVNEQFF	TGCAGCGTCCCCGGGGAGAGGGTGAATGAGCAGTTCTTC	-	TRBV29-1	-	TRBJ2-1
CSARNNEKLFF	TGCAGTGCTAGAAATAATGAAAAACTGTTTTTT	-	TRBV20-1	-	TRBJ1-4
CASSPSWGENTEAFF	TGTGCCAGCAGCCCGAGCTGGGGGGAGAACACTGAAGCTTTCTTT	-	TRBV7-9	few	TRBJ1-1
CASSLYGQGADQPQHF	TGTGCCAGCAGCTTATACGGACAGGGGGCAGATCAGCCCCAGCATTTT	TRBD1	TRBV7-2	-	TRBJ1-5
CSARSDRDPYEQYF	TGCAGCGCCAGATCGGACAGGGACCCCTACGAGCAGTACTTC	TRBD1	TRBV29-1	-	TRBJ2-7
CASRLAQSGQNTEAFF	TGTGCAAGTCGCTTAGCTCAGTCCGGCCAGAACACTGAAGCTTTCTTT	-	TRBV12-2	once	TRBJ1-1
CASSDLYVSSYNEQFF	TGTGCCAGCAGTGACCTCTATGTTAGCTCCTACAATGAGCAGTTCTTC	-	TRBV2	-	TRBJ2-1
CASSEALSALAYEQYF	TGTGCCAGCAGTGAAGCGCTGTCTGCCCTGGCCTACGAGCAGTACTTC	-	TRBV6-1	medium-sized	TRBJ2-7